The 20 T cell receptor beta chains given below trace back to one sample, sequenced in a study of CD8+ T cells in alopecia areata. RNA, once extracted, was reverse transcribed into cDNA for use as the sequencing template. Data came from immunoSEQ multiplex PCR; TCRdb stores just in-frame clones and leaves some out. This sample has 140,000 to 150,000 clones, with roughly 50% found just once. Sample: CD4+ T cells sorted from blood, taken at week 0. Every receptor here comes from a human donor with alopecia areata.

This sequence joins TRBV29-1 and TRBJ1-1; no clear D. The CDR3 length is 13 residues. Germline V lookup: CDR1 SQVTM, CDR2 ANQGSEA. V lost 4 bases to trimming and J lost 1 base, with 10 bases between them. CDR3: CSVGFSGNTEAFF. The CDR3, as DNA: TGCAGCGTTGGCTTTTCGGGGAACACTGAAGCTTTCTTT.

The V gene is TRBV7-8, the J gene TRBJ2-5; TRBD1 might be the D (6 bases). Germline CDR1 is SGHVS and CDR2 is FQNEAQ. Trimming removed 0 bases from V and 6 bases from J, with 17 bases in between. This CDR3 contains 16 residues. The CDR3 bases are TGTGCCAGCAGCTTAGCAGGTGCAGGGGCCACGAAGACCCAGTACTTC. This translates into CASSLAGAGATKTQYF.

This clone appeared a few times. The chain is built from TRBV6-5 and TRBJ1-5; possibly TRBD1 for D (5 bases). Deletions cut 5 bases from V and 1 base from J, with 9 bases between. This CDR3 contains 14 residues. CDR1 and CDR2 from the germline V gene are MNHEY and SVGAGI. The CDR3 region is CASSNRDSNQPQHF. The CDR3 region has the DNA TGTGCCAGCAGTAACCGGGACAGCAATCAGCCCCAGCATTTT.

The rearrangement uses TRBV29-1 and TRBJ2-7, with TRBD1 matching 7 bases. Germline V lookup: CDR1 SQVTM, CDR2 ANQGSEA. The CDR3 is 13 amino acids. V shed 6 bases and J 3 bases; nucleotides not matched to a gene: 8. CDR3 in amino acids: CSVATGASYEQYF. CDR3 in DNA: TGCAGCGTAGCTACAGGGGCCAGCTACGAGCAGTACTTC.

The chain joins TRBV2 to TRBJ2-5, with D maybe TRBD1 (6 bases). Germline CDR1 is SNHLY and CDR2 is FYNNEI. CDR3 size: 14 residues. V shed 4 bases and J shed 0 bases, with 9 bases lying between them. CDR3 nucleotide sequence: TGTGCCAGCAGTGTAGGACAGTACCAAGAGACCCAGTACTTC. It encodes CASSVGQYQETQYF.

The J gene is TRBJ2-4, the V gene TRBV5-4, with TRBD1 identical over 9 bases. Germline V gene lookup returns CDR1 SGHNT and CDR2 YYREEE (reference sequence). After removal of 3 bases from V and 0 bases from J, the junction contained 4 bases not matched to a gene. CDR3 size: 16 residues. The DNA for the CDR3 is TGTGCCAGCAGCTCAGGGACAGGGATAGCCAAAAACATTCAGTACTTC. Translating gives CASSSGTGIAKNIQYF.

There are a few counts of this clone. J is TRBJ1-1 and V is TRBV7-3; unclear D gene. CDR3 length: 13 residues. V was clipped by 3 bases and J by 1 base, with 6 bases between them. Germline CDR1 and CDR2: SGHTA and FQGTGA. Here the CDR3 DNA reads TGTGCCAGCAGCTTCGGCGCGAACACTGAAGCTTTCTTT. Amino acid sequence: CASSFGANTEAFF.

The V gene is TRBV19, the J gene TRBJ1-3, with 7 bases fitting TRBD1. Germline V gene lookup returns CDR1 LNHDA and CDR2 SQIVND (reference sequence). Trimming removed 6 bases from V and 2 bases from J; junction bases left unmatched: 7. The CDR3 spans 15 residues. DNA of the CDR3: TGTGCCAGTAGCCTCCGGGACAGCCCTGGAAACACCATATATTTT. Amino acid sequence: CASSLRDSPGNTIYF.

The rearrangement joins TRBV29-1 to TRBJ2-1; D may match TRBD1 or TRBD2 (7 bases each). Germline CDR1 SQVTM, CDR2 ANQGSEA. V was clipped by 5 bases and J by 7 bases, with 15 bases between them. This CDR3 is built from 13 residues. The CDR3 DNA is TGCAGCGTTCGGCAGGGGGGGCAGAATGAGCAGTTCTTC. Its translation: CSVRQGGQNEQFF.

V and J are TRBV27 and TRBJ2-7; D may match TRBD1 or TRBD2 (5 bases each). This CDR3 has 15 residues. Trimming took 3 bases from V and 3 from J, leaving 15 bases between them. Germline V lookup: CDR1 MNHEY, CDR2 SMNVEV (reference sequence). CDR3 nucleotides: TGTGCCAGCAGTTTCACTGGGACGGACTTCTACGAGCAGTACTTC. This encodes CASSFTGTDFYEQYF.

V gene TRBV29-1 combines with J gene TRBJ2-5; possibly TRBD1 for D (6 bases). There are 12 residues in the CDR3. Germline-derived CDR1 and CDR2 are SQVTM and ANQGSEA. The V and J ends lost 6 bases and 3 bases respectively, with 11 bases between them. The CDR3 region is CSVPRGKETQYF. The CDR3 nucleotides read TGCAGCGTCCCCAGGGGCAAAGAGACCCAGTACTTC.

The CDR3 is CASSLEGKGTQYF. In DNA form, the CDR3 reads TGCGCCAGCAGCTTGGAGGGGAAAGGGACCCAGTACTTC. This chain joins TRBV5-1 and TRBJ2-5; TRBD1 is a possible D gene (5 bases). Trimming cost V 0 bases and J 7 bases, with 10 bases left between them. The CDR3 has 13 residues. Germline CDR1 SGHRS, CDR2 YFSETQ.

The V call is TRBV29-1, the J call TRBJ2-7; D is unclear. CDR1 is SQVTM, CDR2 ANQGSEA, per germline. The CDR3 covers 12 residues. Trimming removed 4 bases at V and 2 bases at J, with 9 bases between. The CDR3 spells CSVGHPPYEQYF. The CDR3 region has the DNA TGCAGCGTTGGACACCCCCCCTACGAGCAGTACTTC.

J is TRBJ1-5 and V is TRBV2; unclear D gene. This CDR3 is 14 amino acids long. V lost 4 bases and J 1 base, leaving 8 bases between the germline ends. Germline V gives CDR1 SNHLY, CDR2 FYNNEI. CDR3 loop: CASSAQESNQPQHF. The CDR3 coding sequence is TGTGCCAGCAGTGCTCAGGAGAGCAATCAGCCCCAGCATTTT. The full variable domain, in which reference TRBV2 and TRBJ1-5 provide the parts outside the CDR3, is EPEVTQTPSHQVTQMGQEVILRCVPISNHLYFYWYRQILGQKVEFLVSFYNNEISEKSEIFDDQFSVERPDGSNFTLKIRSTKLEDSAMYFCASSAQESNQPQHFGDGTRLSIL.

The chain combines TRBV6-5 with TRBJ1-1; D not resolved. Germline lookup yields CDR1 MNHEY and CDR2 SVGAGI. Trimming removed 2 bases at V and 11 bases at J, with 15 bases between. The CDR3 sequence is 13 residues long. CDR3 DNA: TGTGCCAGCAGTTACAGGCTTAGAGATGGGGCTTTCTTT. The encoded protein is CASSYRLRDGAFF.

The genes are TRBV4-1 and TRBJ2-1; perhaps D is TRBD1 or TRBD2 (5 bases each). The CDR3 runs 15 residues. CDR1 and CDR2 from the germline V gene are MGHRA and YSYEKL. V was cut by 2 bases and J by 1 base, with 9 bases left in between. DNA of the CDR3: TGCGCCAGCAGCCAAAGTGGGACGTCCTACAATGAGCAGTTCTTC. Translation gives CASSQSGTSYNEQFF.

This chain links TRBV29-1 with TRBJ1-2; 8 positions agree with TRBD1. The CDR3 consists of 14 residues. The V gene's germline CDR1 is SQVTM and CDR2 ANQGSEA. V lost 7 bases and J lost 0; bases outside the gene matches: 7. CDR3 residues: CSAGDRGTNYGYTF. CDR3 DNA sequence: TGCAGCGCCGGAGACAGGGGTACTAACTATGGCTACACCTTC.

The chain combines TRBV6-5 with TRBJ2-3; D tentatively reads TRBD1 or TRBD2 (5 bases each). Germline CDR1 is MNHEY and CDR2 is SVGAGI. The V gene lost 4 bases and the J gene lost 1 base, with 6 bases spanning the gap. The length of the CDR3 is 13 residues. This chain's CDR3 is CASSWDRTDTQYF. The CDR3 coding sequence is TGTGCCAGCAGTTGGGACCGCACAGATACGCAGTATTTT.

The chain is built from TRBV6-5 and TRBJ1-5, with 7 nucleotides matching TRBD1. The junction had 3 bases not matched to a gene; V was cut back by 0 bases and J by 4 bases. The CDR3 covers 15 residues. From germline, CDR1 is MNHEY and CDR2 SVGAGI. The CDR3 nucleotides are TGTGCCAGCAGTTACTCCCACAGGGGAAATCAGCCCCAGCATTTT. It encodes CASSYSHRGNQPQHF.

This rearrangement joins TRBV7-2 to TRBJ2-7, with no clear D. Trimming removed 5 bases from V and 3 bases from J, with 8 bases in between. The CDR3 totals 12 residues. Germline CDR1 reads SGHTA; CDR2 reads FQGNSA. CDR3 bases: TGTGCCAGCAGCATAGAGTTCTACGAGCAGTACTTC. The encoded protein is CASSIEFYEQYF.